The 18 T cell receptor beta chains listed next were all sequenced from one sample in a study of OX40 agonist ivuxolimab in advanced cancers. Sequencing was performed with immunoSEQ multiplex PCR; in TCRdb, only in-frame clones are kept and a portion is missing. In the table there are about 48,000 clones, about 81% of which are singletons. The sample here was CD4+ or CD8+ T cells sorted from blood, taken in a trial of the OX40 agonist ivuxolimab. The receptor source for this set is an adult with an advanced solid tumor such as melanoma, head and neck, liver or kidney cancer.

The chain is built from TRBV29-1 and TRBJ2-4; 7 bases are shared with TRBD2. With 0 bases clipped from V and 0 bases from J, the junction kept 14 bases outside the gene matches. Germline V gene lookup returns CDR1 SQVTM and CDR2 ANQGSEA. The CDR3 has 19 amino acids. Written as DNA, the CDR3 is TGCAGCGTTGAAGATCGGGGACTAAAGGTCCCATTAGCCAAAAACATTCAGTACTTC. It is translated as CSVEDRGLKVPLAKNIQYF.

The chain combines TRBV5-1 with TRBJ1-2; the match to TRBD1 covers 7 bases. Germline loops: CDR1 SGHRS, CDR2 YFSETQ. The CDR3 contains 14 residues. Trimming removed 3 bases from V and 8 bases from J; junction bases left unmatched: 10. The CDR3 nucleotides read TGCGCCAGCAGCTCAGGGGGACCGACGGGCGGCTACACCTTC. Its translation: CASSSGGPTGGYTF.

The chain has TRBV7-3 and TRBJ2-2, with D hard to call. CDR1 is SGHTA, CDR2 FQGTGA, per germline. The ends were cut back, 0 bases at V and 4 bases at J, with 6 bases in the middle. The CDR3 loop spans 14 amino acids. CDR3 DNA sequence: TGTGCCAGCAGCTTAACTCCCACCACCGGGGAGCTGTTTTTT. This encodes CASSLTPTTGELFF. Full variable domain (rest looked up from reference TRBV7-3 and TRBJ2-2): GAGVSQTPSNKVTEKGKYVELRCDPISGHTALYWYRQSLGQGPEFLIYFQGTGAADDSGLPNDRFFAVRPEGSVSTLKIQRTERGDSAVYLCASSLTPTTGELFFGEGSRLTVL.

About this clone: Other nucleotide sequences in the sample specify the same CDR3. The chain has TRBV18 and TRBJ2-1, with D perhaps matching TRBD1 (6 bases). V was shortened by 6 bases and J by 5 bases, with 17 bases between the two germline ends. CDR1 is KGHSH, CDR2 LQKENI, per germline. The CDR3 consists of 15 residues. This chain's CDR3 is CASSPGSWTDNEQFF. Here the CDR3 DNA reads TGTGCCAGCTCGCCAGGTAGTTGGACAGACAATGAGCAGTTCTTC.

This chain links TRBV7-2 with TRBJ1-1; maybe TRBD1 (6 bases). Deletions cut 2 bases from V and 1 base from J, with 17 bases between. Germline-derived CDR1 and CDR2 are SGHTA and FQGNSA. This CDR3 region has 17 residues. The CDR3 DNA sequence: TGTGCCAGCAGCTTAAGCCCGTACAGGGAGCCGAACACTGAAGCTTTCTTT. Protein: CASSLSPYREPNTEAFF.

The CDR3: CASSIPGGEQYF. The CDR3 nucleotides are TGTGCCAGTAGTATCCCGGGCGGCGAGCAGTACTTC. This chain uses TRBV19 with TRBJ2-7; D ambiguous. CDR1 and CDR2 (germline): LNHDA, SQIVND (reference sequence). Trimming took 3 bases from V and 6 from J, leaving 9 bases between them. This CDR3 spans 12 amino acids. The full variable domain, in which reference TRBV19 and TRBJ2-7 provide the parts outside the CDR3, is DGGITQSPKYLFRKEGQNVTLSCEQNLNHDAMYWYRQDPGQGLRLIYYSQIVNDFQKGDIAEGYSVSREKKESFPLTVTSAQKNPTAFYLCASSIPGGEQYFGPGTRLTVT.

The rearrangement joins TRBV6-5 to TRBJ2-6; a possible D gene is TRBD1 (5 bases). Trimming shortened V by 4 bases and J by 3 bases, and 13 bases separated the two germline ends. Looked up from germline, CDR1 is MNHEY and CDR2 is SVGAGI. This CDR3 is built from 16 residues. The CDR3 loop reads CASSSPTRVGANVLTF. The CDR3 region has the DNA TGTGCCAGCAGTTCGCCAACCAGGGTTGGGGCCAACGTCCTGACTTTC.

This sequence joins TRBV20-1 and TRBJ2-5; the D is unclear. Germline values: CDR1 DFQATT, CDR2 SNEGSKA (reference sequence). Deletions cut 6 bases from V and 4 bases from J, with 9 bases between. The CDR3 has 11 amino acids. The CDR3 nucleotides are TGCAGTGCGCCTCGTTCAGAGACCCAGTACTTC. Its translation is CSAPRSETQYF.

This clone appeared a few times. The V and J genes are TRBV30 and TRBJ2-5; 12 bases are shared with TRBD2. Germline V gives CDR1 GTSNPN, CDR2 SVGIG (reference sequence). Trimming took 1 base from V and 2 from J; bases not matched to a gene: 5. CDR3 size: 16 residues. In nucleotides, the CDR3 is TGTGCCTGGAGTGGGTGGACTAGCGGGAAACAAGAGACCCAGTACTTC. It encodes CAWSGWTSGKQETQYF.

The chain recombines TRBV29-1 with TRBJ2-5; tentatively, D is TRBD2 (6 bases). The length of the CDR3 is 14 residues. Germline CDR1 and CDR2: SQVTM and ANQGSEA. Trimming removed 3 bases from V and 3 bases from J, with 14 bases in between. The CDR3: CSVELRDLKETQYF. The CDR3 DNA follows: TGCAGCGTTGAGTTGCGGGACTTAAAAGAGACCCAGTACTTC. The full variable domain, completed using reference TRBV29-1 and TRBJ2-5, is SAVISQKPSRDICQRGTSLTIQCQVDSQVTMMFWYRQQPGQSLTLIATANQGSEATYESGFVIDKFPISRPNLTFSTLTVSNMSPEDSSIYLCSVELRDLKETQYFGPGTRLLVL.

The chain has TRBV2 and TRBJ2-1; TRBD1 matches at 7 bases. J gave up 8 bases and V 4 bases, and 8 bases lay outside the gene matches. The length of the CDR3 is 14 residues. Germline V gene sequence: CDR1 SNHLY, CDR2 FYNNEI. The CDR3 bases are TGTGCCAGCAGTGCTTGGACAGGTGATTATGAGCAGTTCTTC. Translating it yields CASSAWTGDYEQFF.

This chain uses TRBV10-3 with TRBJ1-1; TRBD1 matches 7 bases. The germline V gene encodes CDR1 ENHRY and CDR2 SYGVKD. The junction had 9 bases not matched to a gene; V was cut back by 5 bases and J by 0 bases. The CDR3 extends over 16 amino acids. The chain's CDR3 is CAISHNRGGLNTEAFF. The CDR3 coding sequence is TGTGCCATCAGTCATAACAGGGGCGGGTTGAACACTGAAGCTTTCTTT.

The chain couples TRBV5-4 to TRBJ2-2; the D is unclear. The length of the CDR3 is 16 residues. The V and J ends lost 2 bases and 0 bases respectively, with 11 bases between them. The V gene's germline CDR1 is SGHNT and CDR2 YYREEE (reference sequence). CDR3 DNA: TGTGCCAGCAGCTTCTCGATGAATCCGAACACCGGGGAGCTGTTTTTT. It specifies CASSFSMNPNTGELFF. Full variable domain (remainder filled in from reference TRBV5-4 and TRBJ2-2): ETGVTQSPTHLIKTRGQQVTLRCSSQSGHNTVSWYQQALGQGPQFIFQYYREEENGRGNFPPRFSGLQFPNYSSELNVNALELDDSALYLCASSFSMNPNTGELFFGEGSRLTVL.

The V and J genes are TRBV2 and TRBJ2-7; TRBD1 agrees at 7 bases. The CDR3 extends over 13 amino acids. Losses at the gene ends were 9 bases for V and 3 bases for J; bases not matched to a gene: 8. The V gene's germline CDR1 is SNHLY and CDR2 FYNNEI. CDR3 DNA sequence: TGTGCCAGGGGGGTGGCAGGGGGCTACGAGCAGTACTTC. It translates to CARGVAGGYEQYF.

The gene calls are TRBV19 and TRBJ2-3, with 10 bases identical to TRBD2. V lost 5 bases, J lost 1 base, and 12 bases stayed unmatched. The CDR3 extends over 18 amino acids. Germline lookup yields CDR1 LNHDA and CDR2 SQIVND (reference sequence). CDR3 protein: CASSPLAGMGWGTDTQYF. The CDR3 coding sequence is TGTGCCAGTAGTCCACTAGCGGGGATGGGGTGGGGCACAGATACGCAGTATTTT.

The chain employs TRBV15 and TRBJ2-3; no clear D. Germline CDR1 and CDR2: LNHNV and YYDKDF (reference sequence). V was shortened by 4 bases and J by 1 base, with 15 bases between the two germline ends. The CDR3 extends over 16 amino acids. The CDR3 here is CATSNFGRRGTDTQYF. DNA of the CDR3: TGTGCCACCAGCAATTTCGGTCGCCGGGGCACAGATACGCAGTATTTT.

The chain employs TRBV4-2 and TRBJ1-1; D remains unclear. The CDR3 has 13 amino acids. Germline V CDR1 and CDR2: LGHNA, YNFKEQ. V was pared by 0 bases and J by 3 bases, with 5 bases between. The CDR3 DNA sequence: TGTGCCAGCAGCCAAGAACTGGACACTGAAGCTTTCTTT. Translation gives CASSQELDTEAFF.

This clone has just one count. The V and J genes are TRBV7-2 and TRBJ2-3, with D maybe TRBD2 (5 bases). In germline, CDR1 is SGHTA, CDR2 FQGNSA. V lost 6 bases and J lost 2, with 12 bases in between. The CDR3 is 14 amino acids. The CDR3 spells CASRTPGNTDTQYF. DNA of the CDR3: TGTGCCAGCAGGACACCGGGAAACACAGATACGCAGTATTTT.